This TCR beta chain came from a study of control samples from healthy donors and cancer patients (TCRdb year 2020). In regard to this clone: It has no known antigen specificity. No qualities accompany the bases; no much larger clone lies one base away.

Library preparation employed the immunoSEQ multiplex PCR assay. Imported from immuneACCESS, the table was reduced by TCRdb to in-frame sequences with V and J called. These copies leave out some clones; in studies compared against another copy, an unresolved V gene accounts for under half, and the cause of the remainder is not known. Within this sample are around 140,000 clones, with around nine tenths of them counted one time only. 5.5% of the sample belongs to the ten largest clones. This TCR was sampled from a young man in good health. The sequencing input was blood.

For the CDR3, the sequence is CASSLGGPYGYTF. DNA sequence: TGTGCCAGCAGCTTAGGCGGACCCTATGGCTACACCTTC. The chain is encoded by TRBV5-6 joined to TRBJ1-2, with an unclear D gene assignment. Trimming takes 2 bases from V and 4 bases from J, and the germline ends sit 9 bases apart. The germline V gene gives CDR1 as SGHDT and CDR2 as YYEEEE. Measured from the cysteine to the phenylalanine, the CDR3 is 13 residues long. Only the CDR3 part of the read is kept: 39 bases, read in frame from the first base.